This record covers a single T cell receptor (beta chain). Its antigen remains unidentified. These data originate in a study of T cell repertoires in cytomegalovirus infection. Broader study findings: The cumulative frequency of public TCR beta families identified carriers of CMV plus the relevant HLA.

TCRdb reprocessed the reads with MiXCR, giving one entry per CDR3 protein. The profile shows hundreds of thousands of distinct CDR3 sequences, over 20% of them singletons. Sequencing was done on a sample of CD8+ T cells from PBMCs. This TCR was recovered from a human donor in good health (CMV status not recorded). Some clones in this sample may be carry-over from other donors' samples.

CDR3 DNA: TGTGCCAGCAGCAACAGGGGTAACGAGCAGTACTTC. The encoded protein is CASSNRGNEQYF. This chain joins TRBV14 and TRBJ2-7, with 7 bases that match TRBD1. CDR1 is SGHDN, CDR2 FVKESK, per germline. CDR3 length equals 12 residues. Losses at the gene ends were 5 bases for V and 5 bases for J; bases not matched to a gene: 3.